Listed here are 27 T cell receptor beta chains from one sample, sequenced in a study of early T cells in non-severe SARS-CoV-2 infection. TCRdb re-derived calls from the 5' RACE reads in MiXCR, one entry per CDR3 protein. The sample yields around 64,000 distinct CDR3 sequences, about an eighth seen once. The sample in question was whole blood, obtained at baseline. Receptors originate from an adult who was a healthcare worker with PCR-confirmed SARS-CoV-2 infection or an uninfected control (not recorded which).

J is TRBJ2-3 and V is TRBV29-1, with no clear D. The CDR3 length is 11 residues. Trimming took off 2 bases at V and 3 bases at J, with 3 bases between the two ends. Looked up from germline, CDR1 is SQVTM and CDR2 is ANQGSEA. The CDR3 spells CSVELTDTQYF. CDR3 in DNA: TGCAGCGTTGAATTAACAGATACGCAGTATTTT.

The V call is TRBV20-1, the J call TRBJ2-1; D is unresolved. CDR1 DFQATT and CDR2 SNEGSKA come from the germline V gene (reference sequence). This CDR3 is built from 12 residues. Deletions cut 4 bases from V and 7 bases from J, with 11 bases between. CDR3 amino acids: CSATWAGNEQFF. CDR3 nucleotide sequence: TGCAGTGCTACCTGGGCCGGAAATGAGCAGTTCTTC.

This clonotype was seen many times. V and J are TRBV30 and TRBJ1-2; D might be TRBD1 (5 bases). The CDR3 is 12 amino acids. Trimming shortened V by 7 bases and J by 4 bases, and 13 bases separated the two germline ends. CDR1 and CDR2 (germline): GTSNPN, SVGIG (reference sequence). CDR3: CAYNRDAYGYTF. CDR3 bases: TGTGCCTACAACCGGGACGCCTATGGCTACACCTTC. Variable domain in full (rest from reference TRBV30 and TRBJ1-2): SQTIHQWPATLVQPVGSPLSLECTVEGTSNPNLYWYRQAAGRGLQLLFYSVGIGQISSEVPQNLSASRPQDRQFILSSKKLLLSDSGFYLCAYNRDAYGYTFGSGTRLTVV.

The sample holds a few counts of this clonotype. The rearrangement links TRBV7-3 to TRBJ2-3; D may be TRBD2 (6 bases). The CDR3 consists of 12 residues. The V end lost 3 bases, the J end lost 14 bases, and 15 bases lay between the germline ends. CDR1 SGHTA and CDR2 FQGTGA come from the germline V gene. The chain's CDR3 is CASSFSGSRLYF. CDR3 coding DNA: TGTGCCAGCAGCTTCAGCGGGTCGCGGTTGTATTTT.

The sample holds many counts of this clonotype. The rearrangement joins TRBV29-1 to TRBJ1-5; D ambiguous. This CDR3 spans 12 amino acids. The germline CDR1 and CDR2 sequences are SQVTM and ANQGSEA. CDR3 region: CSQASGNQPQHF. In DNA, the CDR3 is TGCAGTCAGGCGAGTGGCAATCAGCCCCAGCATTTT.

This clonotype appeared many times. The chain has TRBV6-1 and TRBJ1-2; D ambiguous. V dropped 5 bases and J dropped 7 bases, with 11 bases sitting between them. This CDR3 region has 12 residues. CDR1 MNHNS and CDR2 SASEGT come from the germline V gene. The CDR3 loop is CASSLRGAGYTF. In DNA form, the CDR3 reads TGTGCCAGCAGTCTTCGTGGAGCTGGCTACACCTTC.

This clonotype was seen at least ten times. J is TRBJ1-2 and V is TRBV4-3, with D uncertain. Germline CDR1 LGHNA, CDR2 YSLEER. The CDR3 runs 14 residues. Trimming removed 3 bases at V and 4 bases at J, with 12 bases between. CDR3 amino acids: CASSQARESYGYTF. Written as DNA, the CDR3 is TGCGCCAGCAGCCAGGCAAGAGAAAGCTATGGCTACACCTTC.

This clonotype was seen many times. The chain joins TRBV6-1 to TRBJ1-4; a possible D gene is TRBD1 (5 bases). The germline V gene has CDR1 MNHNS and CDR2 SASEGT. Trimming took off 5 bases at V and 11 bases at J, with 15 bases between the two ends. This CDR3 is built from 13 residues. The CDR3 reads CASSPQRHRKLFF. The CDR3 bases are TGTGCCAGCAGTCCCCAAAGGCACAGGAAACTGTTTTTT.

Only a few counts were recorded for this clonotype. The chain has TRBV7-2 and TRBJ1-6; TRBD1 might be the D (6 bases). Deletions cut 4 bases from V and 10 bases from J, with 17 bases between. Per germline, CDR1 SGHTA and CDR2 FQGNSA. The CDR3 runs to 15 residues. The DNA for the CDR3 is TGTGCCAGCAGCTCCCCAAGGGGGATCGGATCACCCCTCCACTTT. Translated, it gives CASSSPRGIGSPLHF.

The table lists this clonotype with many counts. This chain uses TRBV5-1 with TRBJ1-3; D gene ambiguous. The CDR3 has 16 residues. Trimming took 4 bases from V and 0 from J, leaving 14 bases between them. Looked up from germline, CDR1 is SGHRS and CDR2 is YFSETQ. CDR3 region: CASSPVLGSSGNTIYF. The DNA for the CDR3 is TGCGCCAGCAGCCCTGTTCTCGGTAGCTCTGGAAACACCATATATTTT. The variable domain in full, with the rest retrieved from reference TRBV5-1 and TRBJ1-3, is KAGVTQTPRYLIKTRGQQVTLSCSPISGHRSVSWYQQTPGQGLQFLFEYFSETQRNKGNFPGRFSGRQFSNSRSEMNVSTLELGDSALYLCASSPVLGSSGNTIYFGEGSWLTVV.

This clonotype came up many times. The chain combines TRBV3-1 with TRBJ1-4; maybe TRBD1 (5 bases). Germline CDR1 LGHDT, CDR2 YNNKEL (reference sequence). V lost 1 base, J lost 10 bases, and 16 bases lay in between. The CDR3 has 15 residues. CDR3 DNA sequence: TGTGCCAGCAGCCAAGGCAGGGAAATCAACCGAAAACTGTTTTTT. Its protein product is CASSQGREINRKLFF.

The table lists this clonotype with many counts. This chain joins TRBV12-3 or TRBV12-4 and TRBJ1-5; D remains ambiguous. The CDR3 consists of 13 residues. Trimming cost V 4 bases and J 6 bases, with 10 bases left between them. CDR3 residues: CASSSVFVQPQHF. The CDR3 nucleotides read TGTGCCAGCAGTTCCGTTTTCGTTCAGCCCCAGCATTTT.

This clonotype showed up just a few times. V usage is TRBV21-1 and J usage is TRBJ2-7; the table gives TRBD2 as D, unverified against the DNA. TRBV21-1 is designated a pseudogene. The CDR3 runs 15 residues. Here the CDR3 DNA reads TGTGCCAGCAGCAAGCGACTAGGTCCAGGGCACGAGCAGTACTTC. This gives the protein CASSKRLGPGHEQYF.

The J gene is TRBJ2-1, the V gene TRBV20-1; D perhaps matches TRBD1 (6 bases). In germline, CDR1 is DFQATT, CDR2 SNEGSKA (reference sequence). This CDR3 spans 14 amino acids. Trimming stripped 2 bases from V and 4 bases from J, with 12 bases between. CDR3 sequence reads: CSARHLTGYNEQFF. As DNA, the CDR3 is TGCAGTGCTAGACATTTAACAGGGTACAATGAGCAGTTCTTC.

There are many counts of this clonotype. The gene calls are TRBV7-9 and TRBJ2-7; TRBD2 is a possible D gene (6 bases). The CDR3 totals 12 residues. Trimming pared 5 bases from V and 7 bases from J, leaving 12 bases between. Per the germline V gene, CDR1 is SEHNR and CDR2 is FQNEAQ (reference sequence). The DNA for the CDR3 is TGTGCCAGCAGCCAGAGGGGAGGTGAGCAGTACTTC. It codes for CASSQRGGEQYF.

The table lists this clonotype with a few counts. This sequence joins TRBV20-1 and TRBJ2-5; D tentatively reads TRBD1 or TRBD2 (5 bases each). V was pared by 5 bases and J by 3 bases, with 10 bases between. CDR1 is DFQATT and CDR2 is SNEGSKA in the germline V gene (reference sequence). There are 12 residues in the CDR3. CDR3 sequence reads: CSAGDREETQYF. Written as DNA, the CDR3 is TGCAGTGCTGGGGACCGAGAAGAGACCCAGTACTTC.

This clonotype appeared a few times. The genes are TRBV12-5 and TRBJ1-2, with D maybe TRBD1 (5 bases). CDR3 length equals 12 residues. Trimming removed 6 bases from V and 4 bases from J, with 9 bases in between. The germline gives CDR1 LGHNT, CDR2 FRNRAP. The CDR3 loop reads CASGTDSYGYTF. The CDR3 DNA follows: TGTGCTAGTGGCACCGACAGCTATGGCTACACCTTC.

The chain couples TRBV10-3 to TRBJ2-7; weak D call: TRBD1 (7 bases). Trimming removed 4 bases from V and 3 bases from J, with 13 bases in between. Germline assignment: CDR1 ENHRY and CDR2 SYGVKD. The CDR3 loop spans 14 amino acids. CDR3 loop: CAISGGGGHYEQYF. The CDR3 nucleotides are TGTGCCATCAGTGGAGGAGGGGGCCACTACGAGCAGTACTTC.

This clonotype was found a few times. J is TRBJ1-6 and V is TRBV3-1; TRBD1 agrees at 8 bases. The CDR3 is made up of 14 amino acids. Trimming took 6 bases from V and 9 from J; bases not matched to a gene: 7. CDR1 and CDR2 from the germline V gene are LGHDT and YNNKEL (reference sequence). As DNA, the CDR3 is TGTGCCAGCAGTTTCGGACAGGGCGTTTCACCCCTCCACTTT. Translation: CASSFGQGVSPLHF.

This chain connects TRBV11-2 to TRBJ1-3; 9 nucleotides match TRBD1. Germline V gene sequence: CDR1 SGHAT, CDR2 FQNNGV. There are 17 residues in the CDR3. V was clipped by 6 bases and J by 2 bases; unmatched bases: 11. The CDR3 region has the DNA TGTGCCAGCAGACATTTACCGGGACAGGGTACTGGAAACACCATATATTTT. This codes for CASRHLPGQGTGNTIYF.

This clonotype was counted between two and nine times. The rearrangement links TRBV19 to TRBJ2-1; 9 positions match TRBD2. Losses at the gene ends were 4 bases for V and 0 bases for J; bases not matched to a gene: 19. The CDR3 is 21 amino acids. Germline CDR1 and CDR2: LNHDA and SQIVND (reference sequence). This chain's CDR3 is CASSRSVLAGGPKFSYNEQFF. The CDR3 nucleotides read TGTGCCAGTAGTAGAAGCGTATTGGCGGGGGGGCCCAAATTCTCCTACAATGAGCAGTTCTTC.

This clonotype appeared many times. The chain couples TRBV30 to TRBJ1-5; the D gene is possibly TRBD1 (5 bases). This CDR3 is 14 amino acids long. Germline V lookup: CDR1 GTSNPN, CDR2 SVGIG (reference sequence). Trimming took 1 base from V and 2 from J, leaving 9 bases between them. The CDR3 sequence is CAWSGVRGNQPQHF. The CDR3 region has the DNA TGTGCCTGGAGTGGTGTCAGGGGCAATCAGCCCCAGCATTTT.

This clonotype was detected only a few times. In nucleotides, the CDR3 is TGTGCCTGGAGTGTACCGGGAGTCACAGATACGCAGTATTTT. Its translation is CAWSVPGVTDTQYF. The chain links TRBV30 to TRBJ2-3, with a possible D match to TRBD2 (6 bases). The CDR3 loop spans 14 amino acids. Germline V gene lookup returns CDR1 GTSNPN and CDR2 SVGIG (reference sequence). Trimming removed 0 bases at V and 2 bases at J, with 9 bases between.

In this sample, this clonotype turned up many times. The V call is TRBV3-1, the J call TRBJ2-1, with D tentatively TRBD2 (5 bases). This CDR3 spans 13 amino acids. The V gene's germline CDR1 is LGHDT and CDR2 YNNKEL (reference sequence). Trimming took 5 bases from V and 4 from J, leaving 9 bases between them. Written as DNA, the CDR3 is TGTGCCAGCAGCTCACTAGGATACAATGAGCAGTTCTTC. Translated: CASSSLGYNEQFF.

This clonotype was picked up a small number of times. In nucleotides, the CDR3 is TGTGCCAGTAGTATTCGGGGACAGCTCTATGGCTACACCTTC. This encodes CASSIRGQLYGYTF. V gene TRBV19 combines with J gene TRBJ1-2; 7 positions agree with TRBD1. The CDR3 is made up of 14 amino acids. V was clipped by 3 bases and J by 4 bases; unmatched bases: 5. Looked up from germline, CDR1 is LNHDA and CDR2 is SQIVND (reference sequence).

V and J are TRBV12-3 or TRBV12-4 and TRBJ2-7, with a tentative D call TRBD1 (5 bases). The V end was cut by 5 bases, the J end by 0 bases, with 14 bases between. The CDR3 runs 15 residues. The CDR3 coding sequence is TGTGCCAGCAGTCTCGGACAAATTAGCTCCTACGAGCAGTACTTC. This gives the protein CASSLGQISSYEQYF.

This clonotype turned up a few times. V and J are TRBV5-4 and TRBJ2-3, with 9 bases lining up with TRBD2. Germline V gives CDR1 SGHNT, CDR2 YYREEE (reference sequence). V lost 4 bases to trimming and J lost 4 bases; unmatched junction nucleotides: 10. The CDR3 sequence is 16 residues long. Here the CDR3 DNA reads TGTGCCAGCAGCCAACTTAGCGGGAGAGGGCCAGATACGCAGTATTTT. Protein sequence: CASSQLSGRGPDTQYF.